This is a list of T cell receptor beta chains from one sample in a study of OX40 agonist ivuxolimab in advanced cancers. Method: immunoSEQ multiplex PCR; TCRdb's copy keeps in-frame clones and lacks some. The table includes about 53,000 clones, approximately 90% detected once. Specimen: CD4+ or CD8+ T cells sorted from blood, collected in a trial of the OX40 agonist ivuxolimab. These receptor sequences come from an adult with an advanced solid tumor such as melanoma, head and neck, liver or kidney cancer. Each CDR3 is given with its conserved first and last residue. D genes are given only for firm matches. Clone size is not always given. Where it is, it says once, few, many or a class for expanded clones.

J gene,clone size,D gene,V gene,CDR3 protein,CDR3 DNA
TRBJ1-6,NA,NA,TRBV2,CASSEQGRRDSPLHF,TGTGCCAGCAGTGAACAGGGGAGGCGGGATTCACCCCTCCACTTT
TRBJ1-1,NA,NA,TRBV9,CASSSDRTEAFF,TGTGCCAGCAGCTCCGACAGGACTGAAGCTTTCTTT
TRBJ1-4,NA,NA,TRBV28,CASSTGKNEKLFF,TGTGCCAGCAGTACGGGAAAAAATGAAAAACTGTTTTTT
TRBJ2-7,NA,TRBD2,TRBV30,CASGLAGDEQYF,TGTGCCTCGGGACTAGCGGGGGACGAGCAGTACTTC
TRBJ1-5,NA,NA,TRBV6-1,CASSETPSNQPQHF,TGTGCCAGCAGTGAAACCCCTAGCAATCAGCCCCAGCATTTT
TRBJ2-1,NA,TRBD2,TRBV28,CASSMVGRFSDEQFF,TGTGCCAGCAGTATGGTCGGGAGGTTTAGTGATGAGCAGTTCTTC
TRBJ1-5,NA,NA,TRBV7-8,CASSSEGRGGQPQHF,TGTGCCAGCAGCTCCGAAGGCCGGGGAGGTCAGCCCCAGCATTTT
TRBJ1-3,NA,TRBD1,TRBV30,CAWRYPGTAGNTIYF,TGTGCCTGGCGGTATCCCGGGACAGCTGGAAACACCATATATTTT
TRBJ2-1,NA,TRBD2,TRBV7-3,CASSSGGPYNEQFF,TGTGCCAGCAGCTCGGGGGGGCCCTACAATGAGCAGTTCTTC
TRBJ2-7,NA,NA,TRBV7-2,CASSLGGGRAYEQYF,TGTGCCAGCAGCTTAGGAGGAGGCAGGGCCTACGAGCAGTACTTC
TRBJ1-1,few,TRBD1,TRBV29-1,CSTRTGGNTEAFF,TGCAGCACCAGGACAGGGGGCAACACTGAAGCTTTCTTT
TRBJ2-1,NA,NA,TRBV7-9,CASRHRIGSYNEQFF,TGTGCCAGCAGACACAGGATAGGTAGCTACAATGAGCAGTTCTTC
TRBJ2-7,NA,NA,TRBV21-1,CASRLRTGYEQYF,TGTGCCAGCAGGCTTAGGACAGGTTACGAGCAGTACTTC
TRBJ2-2,NA,TRBD1,TRBV7-6,CASSRRQGDTGELFF,TGTGCCAGCAGCCGGCGACAGGGGGACACCGGGGAGCTGTTTTTT
TRBJ1-1,NA,TRBD1,TRBV19,CASKIRDRGQNTEAFF,TGTGCCAGTAAGATTCGGGACAGGGGCCAAAACACTGAAGCTTTCTTT
TRBJ2-1,NA,NA,TRBV15,CATSNPSYNEQFF,TGTGCCACCAGCAACCCCTCCTACAATGAGCAGTTCTTC
TRBJ2-7,once,NA,TRBV9,CASSVDREGEQYF,TGTGCCAGCAGCGTAGACAGGGAGGGCGAGCAGTACTTC
TRBJ1-3,NA,TRBD1,TRBV7-6,CASSPLGTGPFSSSGNTIYF,TGTGCCAGCAGCCCCCTGGGGACAGGTCCCTTCTCGAGCTCTGGAAACACCATATATTTT
TRBJ2-2,once,TRBD1,TRBV5-1,CASSPTGGSTGELFF,TGCGCCAGCAGCCCTACAGGGGGTAGCACCGGGGAGCTGTTTTTT
TRBJ2-7,NA,TRBD2,TRBV7-8,CASSLETGRAYEQYF,TGTGCCAGCAGCTTAGAAACCGGGAGGGCCTACGAGCAGTACTTC
TRBJ2-7,NA,TRBD2,TRBV11-2,CASSSWTSAYEQYF,TGTGCCAGCAGCTCATGGACTAGCGCCTACGAGCAGTACTTC
TRBJ1-2,once,TRBD1,TRBV6-1,CASSESGTASLGGYTF,TGTGCCAGCAGTGAAAGCGGGACAGCGTCCCTGGGAGGCTACACCTTC
TRBJ2-3,NA,NA,TRBV7-8,CASSSRGSDTQYF,TGTGCCAGCAGCTCCAGGGGTTCAGATACGCAGTATTTT
TRBJ1-2,NA,NA,TRBV5-1,CASSLGGGDNYGYTF,TGCGCCAGCAGCTTGGGTGGGGGCGACAACTATGGCTACACCTTC
TRBJ1-4,NA,TRBD1,TRBV5-1,CASSLAQGYEKLFF,TGCGCCAGCAGCTTGGCACAGGGGTATGAAAAACTGTTTTTT
TRBJ2-3,NA,NA,TRBV11-3,CASSPNQGTDTQYF,TGTGCCAGCAGCCCCAACCAGGGCACAGATACGCAGTATTTT
TRBJ2-5,once,NA,TRBV7-8,CATSPGRTQETQYF,TGTGCCACCTCCCCCGGACGGACTCAAGAGACCCAGTACTTC
TRBJ2-3,NA,TRBD1,TRBV6-6,CASSPLGQGVSDTQYF,TGTGCCAGCAGTCCCCTTGGACAGGGGGTCTCAGATACGCAGTATTTT
TRBJ2-5,NA,TRBD2,TRBV5-1,CASSLVGLAEQYF,TGCGCCAGCAGCTTGGTAGGTCTAGCGGAGCAGTACTTC
TRBJ2-7,NA,NA,TRBV18,CASSPLVGQFYEQYF,TGTGCCAGCTCACCCCTCGTCGGGCAGTTCTACGAGCAGTACTTC
TRBJ1-5,NA,NA,TRBV15,CATSRDSGNQPQHF,TGTGCCACCAGCAGAGATTCCGGCAATCAGCCCCAGCATTTT
TRBJ1-5,few,NA,TRBV18,CASSPTTGTYQPQHF,TGTGCCAGCTCACCAACAACAGGGACCTATCAGCCCCAGCATTTT
TRBJ1-2,NA,NA,TRBV6-1,CASSETGLAGYTF,TGTGCCAGCAGTGAGACAGGTCTGGCGGGCTACACCTTC
TRBJ1-1,NA,NA,TRBV5-6,CASTLGQVNTEAFF,TGTGCCAGCACACTAGGGCAGGTGAACACTGAAGCTTTCTTT
TRBJ1-1,NA,NA,TRBV28,CASSLSQLNTEAFF,TGTGCCAGCAGTTTAAGTCAGCTGAACACTGAAGCTTTCTTT
TRBJ1-5,NA,NA,TRBV5-6,CASSLGSYSNQPQHF,TGTGCCAGCAGCTTGGGCAGTTATAGCAATCAGCCCCAGCATTTT
TRBJ1-1,NA,NA,TRBV5-1,CASSKGRFAEAFF,TGCGCCAGCAGCAAGGGACGATTTGCTGAAGCTTTCTTT
TRBJ1-1,NA,TRBD1,TRBV9,CASSATRGEGLAEAFF,TGTGCCAGCAGCGCAACCAGGGGGGAGGGCCTGGCTGAAGCTTTCTTT
TRBJ2-7,NA,NA,TRBV2,CASSGSLGEQYF,TGTGCCAGCAGCGGGAGTCTGGGGGAGCAGTACTTC
TRBJ2-3,NA,NA,TRBV7-8,CASSLGQTSTDTQYF,TGTGCCAGCAGCTTAGGACAAACTAGCACAGATACGCAGTATTTT
TRBJ1-1,NA,NA,TRBV19,CASGHQRNTEAFF,TGTGCCAGCGGCCACCAGAGAAACACTGAAGCTTTCTTT
TRBJ1-3,NA,TRBD1,TRBV6-6,CASSRSGGANTIYF,TGTGCCAGCAGTAGGTCAGGGGGCGCAAACACCATATATTTT
TRBJ1-1,NA,TRBD1,TRBV18,CASQGARNTEAFF,TGTGCCAGCCAGGGGGCTCGGAACACTGAAGCTTTCTTT
TRBJ2-3,NA,NA,TRBV12-5,CASQPGTYTDTQYF,TGTGCTAGCCAGCCGGGGACATACACAGATACGCAGTATTTT
TRBJ2-5,NA,TRBD1,TRBV5-4,CASSLARDRETQYF,TGTGCCAGCAGCTTGGCCCGGGACAGAGAGACCCAGTACTTC
TRBJ2-3,few,TRBD2,TRBV28,CATSTAGGGTDTQYF,TGTGCCACCTCCACAGCGGGGGGGGGCACAGATACGCAGTATTTT
TRBJ2-3,NA,NA,TRBV5-4,CASSLAKTGRGDTQYF,TGTGCCAGCAGCTTGGCCAAAACTGGAAGGGGAGATACGCAGTATTTT
TRBJ1-4,NA,NA,TRBV5-1,CASSLQQATNEKLFF,TGCGCCAGCAGCTTACAGCAAGCAACTAATGAAAAACTGTTTTTT
TRBJ2-7,once,TRBD2,TRBV10-3,CAISEGLPSYEQYF,TGTGCCATCAGCGAGGGACTACCATCCTACGAGCAGTACTTC
TRBJ1-3,NA,NA,TRBV30,CAWSSPQGISGNTIYF,TGTGCCTGGAGTAGCCCCCAGGGAATCTCTGGAAACACCATATATTTT
TRBJ1-2,once,TRBD1,TRBV9,CASSPRQDRPNYGYTF,TGTGCCAGCAGCCCCAGACAGGACAGGCCTAACTATGGCTACACCTTC
TRBJ1-1,NA,NA,TRBV6-1,CASKPGRVANTEAFF,TGTGCCAGTAAGCCTGGCCGGGTGGCGAACACTGAAGCTTTCTTT
TRBJ2-2,NA,NA,TRBV7-9,CASSLARGSTGELFF,TGTGCCAGCAGCTTAGCTAGGGGGAGCACCGGGGAGCTGTTTTTT